Below, one TCR beta chain is given with its context. V lost 5 bases to trimming and J lost 0 bases, with 14 bases between them. Germline V CDR1 and CDR2: MNHEY, SMNVEV (reference sequence). The CDR3 is 17 amino acids. The data originate from a study of T-cell memory formation after mild COVID-19. TCRdb re-analysed the 5' RACE reads in MiXCR, keeping a single row per CDR3 protein. The data contain a few hundred thousand distinct CDR3 sequences, roughly 17% of them seen just once; the ten biggest clones take up more than 20%. The sequenced material came from PBMCs or a T cell subset sorted from them (not recorded which). The chain is built from TRBV27 and TRBJ2-6, with TRBD1 as a possible D gene (5 bases). This TCR came from a man between 18 and 29 years old who had mild COVID-19 (a few samples of this study predate the infection). Cell type and time point are not known. CDR3 sequence reads: CASSRWTTSSGANVLTF. The CDR3 nucleotides are TGTGCCAGCAGTCGGTGGACAACCTCCTCTGGGGCCAACGTCCTGACTTTC.